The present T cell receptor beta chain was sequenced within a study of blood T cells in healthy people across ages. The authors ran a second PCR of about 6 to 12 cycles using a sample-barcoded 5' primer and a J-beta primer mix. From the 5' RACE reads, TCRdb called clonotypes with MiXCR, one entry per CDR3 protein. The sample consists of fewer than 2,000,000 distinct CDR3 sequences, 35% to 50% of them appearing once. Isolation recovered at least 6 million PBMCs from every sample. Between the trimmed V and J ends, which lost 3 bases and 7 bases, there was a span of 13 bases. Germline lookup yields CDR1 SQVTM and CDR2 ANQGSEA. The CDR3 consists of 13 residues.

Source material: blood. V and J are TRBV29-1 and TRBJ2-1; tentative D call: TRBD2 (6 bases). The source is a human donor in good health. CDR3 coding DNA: TGCAGCGTTGACAGGCTAGCGAATAATGAGCAGTTCTTC. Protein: CSVDRLANNEQFF.